This passage covers 5 T cell receptor beta chains from one sample sequenced in a study of glioma-infiltrating T cells after dendritic cell vaccination. Here immunoSEQ multiplex PCR was the method, and the copy in TCRdb shows in-frame clones only, minus some. Here the sample spans 35,000 to 40,000 clones, approximately 80% being singletons. The starting material was blood, obtained before dendritic cell vaccination. These receptor sequences come from a human donor with glioblastoma.

This rearrangement joins TRBV2 to TRBJ2-1; TRBD2 aligns across 8 bases. CDR1 and CDR2 (germline): SNHLY, FYNNEI. This CDR3 is 15 amino acids long. V gave up 4 bases and J gave up 9 bases; unmatched junction bases: 11. The CDR3 sequence: CASSVGAGGYGEQFF. CDR3 DNA sequence: TGTGCCAGCAGTGTGGGTGCGGGGGGTTACGGTGAGCAGTTCTTC.

This clone has a handful of counts. One junction end disagrees with the germline gene, perhaps due to a read error. The chain joins TRBV5-1 to TRBJ2-1; 7 nucleotides line up with TRBD1. There are 13 residues in the CDR3. CDR1 and CDR2 from the germline V gene are SGHRS and YFSETQ. CDR3 bases: TGTGCCAGCAGCTGGGGGACAGTCAATGAGCAGTTCTTC. It translates to CASSWGTVNEQFF.

Worth noting for this clone: A junction end diverges from the germline sequence, so it may reflect a read error. Different DNA sequences within this sample yield the same CDR3. The chain uses TRBV9 and TRBJ1-6; 8 bases match TRBD1. CDR1 SGDLS and CDR2 YYNGEE come from the germline V gene. The CDR3 consists of 14 residues. The CDR3 DNA follows: TGTGCCAGCAGCGGACAGGGGCAAAATTCCCCCCTCCACTTT. As protein: CASSGQGQNSPLHF.

The V call is TRBV2, the J call TRBJ2-7; perhaps TRBD2 as D (5 bases). The ends were cut back, 4 bases at V and 3 bases at J, with 19 bases in the middle. The germline V gene encodes CDR1 SNHLY and CDR2 FYNNEI. The CDR3 has 16 amino acids. The CDR3 sequence: CASSGERPPLIYEQYF. CDR3 bases: TGTGCCAGCAGTGGGGAGAGGCCCCCATTAATCTACGAGCAGTACTTC.

V gene TRBV7-3 combines with J gene TRBJ2-2; no reliable D call. The germline V gene has CDR1 SGHTA and CDR2 FQGTGA. V was trimmed by 5 bases and J by 1 base, leaving 11 bases between them. There are 15 residues in the CDR3. The CDR3 DNA follows: TGTGCCAGCAGCCCCGCGAACGAGAACACCGGGGAGCTGTTTTTT. Translated: CASSPANENTGELFF.